This record covers a single T cell receptor (beta chain). This sample stems from a study of control samples from healthy donors and cancer patients. TCRdb keeps only in-frame clones here, not all; method: immunoSEQ multiplex PCR. The sample holds about 120,000 clones, around 90% seen once. From germline, CDR1 is SGHTA and CDR2 FQGNSA. This CDR3 spans 14 amino acids. V was shortened by 0 bases and J by 4 bases, with 9 bases between the two germline ends. The rearrangement links TRBV7-2 to TRBJ1-2, with D uncertain. The sequenced material came from blood. The receptor comes from a man aged 35-49 years in good health. CDR3 in amino acids: CASSLAPGLYGYTF. The CDR3 DNA reads as TGTGCCAGCAGCTTAGCGCCCGGCCTCTATGGCTACACCTTC.